The 8 T cell receptor beta chains below all came from one sample that was sequenced in a study of blood T cells in healthy people across ages. Together with a sample-barcoded 5' primer, a J-beta primer mix was included in a second PCR lasting about 6 to 11 cycles. TCRdb reprocessed the 5' RACE reads via MiXCR and lists one record per CDR3 protein. The sample records hundreds of thousands of distinct CDR3 sequences, around 21% being singletons. The sequencing sample was made of blood. These TCRs come from a man between 65 and 85 years old in good health.

On this clonotype: Compared with germline, one end of the junction differs, possibly owing to a read error. The chain employs TRBV7-7 and TRBJ2-2; D not certain. The CDR3 is made up of 14 amino acids. Germline CDR1 is SSHAT and CDR2 is FNYEAQ (reference sequence). The CDR3 DNA reads as TGTGCTAGCAGCTTAGCAGAGAACACCGGGGAGCTGTTTTTT. It translates to CASSLAENTGELFF.

This clonotype has only a few counts. This chain links TRBV29-1 with TRBJ1-2, with D possibly TRBD1 on 5 matching bases. Germline CDR1 and CDR2: SQVTM and ANQGSEA. This CDR3 is 17 amino acids long. The V gene lost 3 bases and the J gene lost 2 bases, with 22 bases spanning the gap. Here the CDR3 DNA reads TGCAGCGTTGAGTCGACAGTTCCCTCTTCTATCAACTATGGCTACACCTTC. Translating it yields CSVESTVPSSINYGYTF.

This clonotype showed up just a few times. One junction end does not reproduce the germline sequence, and a read error may be involved. The rearrangement uses TRBV7-9 and TRBJ2-1; the D is unclear. Germline loops: CDR1 SEHNR, CDR2 FQNEAQ (reference sequence). The CDR3 runs 15 residues. CDR3 nucleotides: TGTGCCACCCAGCCGCGGCGTGATTCCTGCAATGAGCAGTTCTTC. Translating gives CATQPRRDSCNEQFF.

This chain uses TRBV20-1 with TRBJ2-6; TRBD2 matches 7 bases. Germline values: CDR1 DFQATT, CDR2 SNEGSKA (reference sequence). The CDR3 is made up of 14 amino acids. J gave up 4 bases and V 5 bases, and 5 bases lay outside the gene matches. CDR3 nucleotide sequence: TGCAGTGCTCTTAGCGGGTCCGGGGCCAACGTCCTGACTTTC. The encoded protein is CSALSGSGANVLTF.

This clonotype has a handful of counts. The chain recombines TRBV20-1 with TRBJ2-7; a weak D match, TRBD2 (5 bases). Germline V gene data show CDR1 as DFQATT and CDR2 as SNEGSKA (reference sequence). V shed 3 bases and J shed 0 bases, with 15 bases lying between them. The CDR3 spans 15 residues. The CDR3 reads CSASYQRSLSYEQYF. Written as DNA, the CDR3 is TGCAGTGCTAGTTACCAGCGGAGCCTCTCCTACGAGCAGTACTTC.

This CDR3 reads CASRGRGTLHF. The CDR3 coding sequence is TGTGCCAGCAGAGGGAGAGGGACCCTCCACTTT. The chain joins TRBV6-5 to TRBJ1-6; D remains unclear. Germline CDR1 MNHEY, CDR2 SVGAGI. V was clipped by 6 bases and J by 14 bases, with 11 bases between them. The CDR3 length is 11 residues.

This clonotype was seen a few times. This sequence joins TRBV29-1 and TRBJ2-4, with a possible D match to TRBD2 (7 bases). V dropped 7 bases and J dropped 7 bases, with 17 bases sitting between them. Germline loops: CDR1 SQVTM, CDR2 ANQGSEA. There are 13 residues in the CDR3. This CDR3 is CSAWAGEGNIQYF. Written as DNA, the CDR3 is TGCAGCGCTTGGGCAGGGGAGGGGAACATTCAGTACTTC. The full variable domain, rest sourced from reference TRBV29-1 and TRBJ2-4, is SAVISQKPSRDICQRGTSLTIQCQVDSQVTMMFWYRQQPGQSLTLIATANQGSEATYESGFVIDKFPISRPNLTFSTLTVSNMSPEDSSIYLCSAWAGEGNIQYFGAGTRLSVL.

The rearrangement links TRBV20-1 to TRBJ2-2, with 9 nucleotides matching TRBD2. The CDR3 covers 16 residues. J gave up 7 bases and V 0 bases, and 9 bases lay outside the gene matches. The germline V gene has CDR1 DFQATT and CDR2 SNEGSKA (reference sequence). CDR3 sequence reads: CSARDEGLAESGELFF. The CDR3 DNA is TGCAGTGCTAGAGATGAGGGACTAGCCGAGAGCGGGGAGCTGTTTTTT.